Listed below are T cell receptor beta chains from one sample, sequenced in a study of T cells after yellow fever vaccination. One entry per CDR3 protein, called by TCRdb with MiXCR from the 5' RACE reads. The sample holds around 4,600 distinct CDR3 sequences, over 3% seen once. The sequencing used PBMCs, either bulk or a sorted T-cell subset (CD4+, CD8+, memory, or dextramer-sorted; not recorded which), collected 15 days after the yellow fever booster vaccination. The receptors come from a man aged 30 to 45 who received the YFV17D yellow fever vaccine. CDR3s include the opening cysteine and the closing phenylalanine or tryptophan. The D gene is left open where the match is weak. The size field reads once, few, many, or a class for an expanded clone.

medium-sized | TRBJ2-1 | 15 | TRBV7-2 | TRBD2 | CASSPSGSSYNEQFF
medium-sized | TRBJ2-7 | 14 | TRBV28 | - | CASSHQTGINEQYF
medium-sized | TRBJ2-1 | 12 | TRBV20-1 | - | CSAKSSHNEQFF
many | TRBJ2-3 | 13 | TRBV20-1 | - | CSARVGPADTQYF
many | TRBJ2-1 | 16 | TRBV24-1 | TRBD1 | CATSDFQGALPHEQFF
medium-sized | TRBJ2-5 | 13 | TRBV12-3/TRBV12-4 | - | CASREGKGETQYF
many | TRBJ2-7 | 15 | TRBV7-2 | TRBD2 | CASSLELAVAYEQYF
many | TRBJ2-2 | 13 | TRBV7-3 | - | CASSRRFAGELFF
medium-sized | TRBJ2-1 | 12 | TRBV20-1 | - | CSAAPQNNEQFF
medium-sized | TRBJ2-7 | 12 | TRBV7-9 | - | CASSGEPYEQYF
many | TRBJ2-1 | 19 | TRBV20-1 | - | CSARDGLGLVKVSRDEQFF
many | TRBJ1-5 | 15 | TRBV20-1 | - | CSARDTGQPNQPQHF
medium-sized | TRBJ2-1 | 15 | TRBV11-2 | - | CASSLVGYSYNEQFF
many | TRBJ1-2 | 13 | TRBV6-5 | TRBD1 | CASSTPGTAGYTF
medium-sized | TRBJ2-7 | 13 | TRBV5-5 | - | CASSFRHSYEQYF
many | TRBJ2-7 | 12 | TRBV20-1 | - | CSARRPSYEQYF
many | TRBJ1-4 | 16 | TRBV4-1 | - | CASSQGVRVGSEKLFF
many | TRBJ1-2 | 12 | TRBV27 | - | CASSLAGNGYTF
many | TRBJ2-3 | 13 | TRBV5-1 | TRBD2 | CASRSSGTDTQYF
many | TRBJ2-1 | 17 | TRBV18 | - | CASSPTVQGKIRGEQFF
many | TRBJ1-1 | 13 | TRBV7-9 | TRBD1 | CASSSTGYTEAFF
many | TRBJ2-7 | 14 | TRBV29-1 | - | CSVGTTSTSYEQYF
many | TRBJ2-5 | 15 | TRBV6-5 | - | CASSPRAGAKETQYF
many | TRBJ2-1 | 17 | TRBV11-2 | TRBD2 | CASSLRTSGEVYNEQFF
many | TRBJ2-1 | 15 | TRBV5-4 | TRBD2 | CASSLRTSGSNEQFF
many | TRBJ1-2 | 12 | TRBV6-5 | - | CASSSTTHGYTF
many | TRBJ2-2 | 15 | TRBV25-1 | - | CASSEIETGLGELFF
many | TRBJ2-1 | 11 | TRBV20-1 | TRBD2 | CSAISSGGQFF